This is a list of T cell receptor beta chains from one sample in a study of shared clonotypes between healthy human individuals. Clones were read by immunoSEQ multiplex PCR, and TCRdb kept only the in-frame ones, dropping some. The profile shows about 990,000 clones, about 84% of them singletons. Sample: memory CD4+ T cells from PBMCs. These TCRs come from a man between 18 and 29 years old in good health. Some clones in this sample may be carry-over from other donors' samples. Both conserved end residues are part of each CDR3. Each record gives: V gene, D gene, clone size, J gene, CDR3 length, CDR3 protein, CDR3 DNA. A D gene is named only where the DNA matches it firmly. Clone size is given for some rows only: seen once, a few or many times, or a class if the clone is expanded.

V gene: TRBV7-2; D gene: NA; clone size: few; J gene: TRBJ1-3; CDR3 length: 15; CDR3 protein: CASSLGQNSGNTIYF; CDR3 DNA: TGTGCCAGCAGCTTAGGACAAAACTCTGGAAACACCATATATTTT
V gene: TRBV9; D gene: TRBD2; clone size: NA; J gene: TRBJ2-5; CDR3 length: 16; CDR3 protein: CASSPRGGRGGETQYF; CDR3 DNA: TGTGCCAGCAGCCCGAGGGGCGGGAGAGGAGGAGAGACCCAGTACTTC
V gene: TRBV29-1; D gene: TRBD1; clone size: few; J gene: TRBJ1-2; CDR3 length: 11; CDR3 protein: CSGGQDYGYTF; CDR3 DNA: TGCAGCGGTGGACAGGACTATGGCTACACCTTC
V gene: TRBV7-2; D gene: NA; clone size: NA; J gene: TRBJ2-2; CDR3 length: 15; CDR3 protein: CASSLDWRNTGELFF; CDR3 DNA: TGTGCCAGCAGCTTAGACTGGAGGAACACCGGGGAGCTGTTTTTT
V gene: TRBV28; D gene: NA; clone size: NA; J gene: TRBJ2-7; CDR3 length: 15; CDR3 protein: CASSLGWEPHYEQYF; CDR3 DNA: TGTGCCAGCAGTTTAGGGTGGGAGCCCCACTACGAGCAGTACTTC
V gene: TRBV9; D gene: NA; clone size: NA; J gene: TRBJ1-3; CDR3 length: 15; CDR3 protein: CASSAPRGHGNTIYF; CDR3 DNA: TGTGCCAGCAGCGCCCCCCGGGGGCATGGGAACACCATATATTTT
V gene: TRBV2; D gene: NA; clone size: NA; J gene: TRBJ1-1; CDR3 length: 13; CDR3 protein: CASINGGDTEAFF; CDR3 DNA: TGTGCCAGCATTAATGGGGGAGACACTGAAGCTTTCTTT
V gene: TRBV5-6; D gene: NA; clone size: NA; J gene: TRBJ2-1; CDR3 length: 15; CDR3 protein: CASSLASGSYNEQFF; CDR3 DNA: TGTGCCAGCAGCTTGGCGTCCGGGTCCTACAATGAGCAGTTCTTC
V gene: TRBV28; D gene: NA; clone size: NA; J gene: TRBJ2-1; CDR3 length: 12; CDR3 protein: CASTQAGPQQFF; CDR3 DNA: TGTGCCAGCACCCAGGCGGGTCCCCAGCAGTTCTTC
V gene: TRBV19; D gene: TRBD2; clone size: once; J gene: TRBJ2-1; CDR3 length: 14; CDR3 protein: CASNERLAGGEQFF; CDR3 DNA: TGTGCCAGTAACGAGAGGCTAGCGGGGGGCGAGCAGTTCTTC